This T cell receptor (beta chain) was found in a study of T cell repertoires in cytomegalovirus infection (dated by TCRdb to the late 2010s). Notes on the research overall: The HLA type of each donor mattered for the analysis, because public TCR beta signatures pointed to carriage of CMV infection along with the matching HLA type.

The sample was run on an Illumina HiSeq 1500. TCRdb cleaned the public reads at Q25 with fastp, built clones with MiXCR and kept in-frame beta chains. For every CDR3 protein sequence, its rows merge into one entry that carries the most common genes and DNA. In this sample the table shows about 190,000 distinct CDR3 sequences, roughly 27% of which occur a single time. Just over 30% of the sample is in the top ten clones. Study-wide conclusions, independent of this receptor: Cumulative frequency of public TCR beta family members discriminated carriers of CMV infection plus the relevant HLA type in this cohort and an independent approximately 370-donor cohort. In the ex vivo response, HLA-C-restricted CMV-specific TCR beta clonotypes were dominant, and in two of eight donors the single most frequent clonotype came from this HLA-C-restricted group.

In this sample, this clonotype turned up a few times. The antigen it recognizes is unknown. Nothing much larger sits one base from this clone, and base qualities are not available. From cysteine to phenylalanine, the CDR3 is 13 amino acids long. The only DNA kept is the CDR3, 39 bases in frame from the first base. The germline V gene yields SGHRS for CDR1 and YFSETQ for CDR2. V and J lose 7 bases and 5 bases, and a span of 15 bases separates them. The receptor's source is a human donor in good health (CMV status not recorded). Some clones in this sample may be carry-over from other donors' samples. The chain uses TRBV5-1 and TRBJ1-1; D gene: possibly TRBD1, on 5 matching bases. Sequencing was done on a sample of PBMCs. The CDR3 here reads CASRDPGVTEAFF. The bases read TGCGCCAGCCGGGACCCGGGGGTGACTGAAGCTTTCTTT.